One sample yielded the 20 T cell receptor beta chains listed below, sequenced in a study of CD8 T cells in Susac syndrome. With random hexamers, reverse transcription was performed on about 0.5 to 1 ug of RNA. Via MiXCR, TCRdb re-called the immunoSEQ multiplex PCR reads, giving one row per CDR3 protein. The sample records 250,000 to 300,000 distinct CDR3 sequences, approximately 89% being singletons. Sequenced sample: CD8+ T cells from PBMCs. All receptors derive from a human donor with multiple sclerosis.

V is TRBV7-8 and J is TRBJ2-1, with D possibly TRBD1 on 7 matching bases. Germline V gene data show CDR1 as SGHVS and CDR2 as FQNEAQ. The CDR3 consists of 15 residues. Trimming took 5 bases from V and 6 from J, leaving 17 bases between them. CDR3: CASSPGGYSTNEQFF. The CDR3 DNA reads TGTGCCAGCAGCCCAGGGGGGTATTCGACCAATGAGCAGTTCTTC.

This clonotype was detected only once. The chain employs TRBV7-2 and TRBJ2-5, with 9 bases fitting TRBD2. With 5 bases clipped from V and 5 bases from J, the junction kept 9 bases outside the gene matches. Germline assignment: CDR1 SGHTA and CDR2 FQGNSA. The CDR3 sequence is 15 residues long. This chain's CDR3 is CASSPRRGGAETQYF. As DNA, the CDR3 is TGTGCCAGCAGCCCCCGGCGGGGGGGCGCGGAGACCCAGTACTTC.

The chain recombines TRBV30 with TRBJ2-7; TRBD1 might be the D (6 bases). The ends were cut back, 8 bases at V and 4 bases at J, with 18 bases in the middle. This CDR3 spans 13 amino acids. Per germline, CDR1 GTSNPN and CDR2 SVGIG (reference sequence). The CDR3 sequence is CAGRDTVSYEQYF. The CDR3, as DNA: TGTGCCGGCCGGGACACCGTATCGTACGAGCAGTACTTC.

The chain uses TRBV3-1 and TRBJ2-5; a possible D gene is TRBD1 (6 bases). Between the trimmed V and J ends, which lost 1 base and 6 bases, there was a span of 12 bases. The CDR3 contains 14 residues. Germline V CDR1 and CDR2: LGHDT, YNNKEL (reference sequence). The CDR3 sequence is CASSQGTGIQTQYF. CDR3 nucleotide sequence: TGTGCCAGCAGCCAAGGCACAGGGATACAGACCCAGTACTTC.

This clonotype has a single count. This chain joins TRBV4-1 and TRBJ2-1; D not resolved. The CDR3 totals 15 residues. Trimming pared 1 base from V and 8 bases from J, leaving 15 bases between. Germline V gene sequence: CDR1 MGHRA, CDR2 YSYEKL. This chain's CDR3 is CASSQGVSQRDEQFF. The CDR3 region has the DNA TGCGCCAGCAGCCAAGGGGTCTCTCAAAGGGATGAGCAGTTCTTC.

The gene calls are TRBV4-2 and TRBJ1-1; D perhaps matches TRBD1 (6 bases). The CDR3 extends over 18 amino acids. The germline CDR1 and CDR2 sequences are LGHNA and YNFKEQ. Trimming shortened V by 4 bases and J by 1 base, and 22 bases separated the two germline ends. CDR3: CASSRHPSLDRRNTEAFF. The CDR3 DNA sequence: TGTGCCAGCAGCCGACACCCATCCCTCGACAGGCGGAACACTGAAGCTTTCTTT.

The rearrangement links TRBV9 to TRBJ2-7, with 10 positions matching TRBD2. The ends lost 3 bases at V and 3 bases at J; junction bases unmatched: 6. This CDR3 comprises 15 residues. Germline CDR1 is SGDLS and CDR2 is YYNGEE. The CDR3 DNA reads as TGTGCCAGCAGCGAACTAGCGGGGACGTACTACGAGCAGTACTTC. This encodes CASSELAGTYYEQYF.

This chain uses TRBV7-9 with TRBJ2-2; no clear D gene. CDR1 is SEHNR and CDR2 is FQNEAQ in the germline V gene (reference sequence). Between the trimmed V and J ends, which lost 5 bases and 6 bases, there was a span of 7 bases. The CDR3 length is 12 residues. The CDR3 DNA reads as TGTGCCAGCAGCCTTAAGGCCGGGGAGCTGTTTTTT. This encodes CASSLKAGELFF.

This sequence joins TRBV30 and TRBJ1-2; D gene unclear. V gave up 0 bases and J gave up 7 bases, with 15 bases separating them. Germline V gene data show CDR1 as GTSNPN and CDR2 as SVGIG (reference sequence). The CDR3 has 14 amino acids. As DNA, the CDR3 is TGTGCCTGGAGTGTCACCAGGCCCCCTTTTGGCTACACCTTC. Translating gives CAWSVTRPPFGYTF.

V is TRBV9 and J is TRBJ2-7, with 12 nucleotides matching TRBD1. The trim removed 2 bases at V and 5 bases at J, leaving 5 bases unmatched. The CDR3 is made up of 15 amino acids. Per germline, CDR1 SGDLS and CDR2 YYNGEE. The CDR3: CASSVAGTGGDEQYF. DNA of the CDR3: TGTGCCAGCAGCGTCGCCGGGACAGGGGGCGACGAGCAGTACTTC.

V gene TRBV27 combines with J gene TRBJ2-1; no reliable D call. CDR3 size: 11 residues. Germline values: CDR1 MNHEY, CDR2 SMNVEV (reference sequence). V shed 5 bases and J shed 5 bases, with 4 bases lying between them. The CDR3 loop reads CASSRHNEQFF. CDR3 DNA: TGTGCCAGCAGTCGCCACAATGAGCAGTTCTTC.

The genes are TRBV9 and TRBJ2-7, with 8 bases that match TRBD1. CDR1 and CDR2 (germline): SGDLS, YYNGEE. Trimming removed 3 bases from V and 2 bases from J; junction bases left unmatched: 10. The CDR3 spans 16 residues. CDR3 coding DNA: TGTGCCAGCAGCGCCGCAGGGGGCCCGCCCCCCTACGAGCAGTACTTC. Translation: CASSAAGGPPPYEQYF.

This chain joins TRBV29-1 and TRBJ2-7; a possible D gene is TRBD1 (5 bases). V dropped 5 bases and J dropped 4 bases, with 15 bases sitting between them. The CDR3 runs to 13 residues. CDR1 SQVTM and CDR2 ANQGSEA come from the germline V gene. DNA for the CDR3: TGCAGCGTTACAGAGCAGGGTTCTTACGAGCAGTACTTC. Translating it yields CSVTEQGSYEQYF.

The rearrangement links TRBV11-2 to TRBJ1-2; D not resolved. Trimming pared 3 bases from V and 0 bases from J, leaving 11 bases between. Germline V CDR1 and CDR2: SGHAT, FQNNGV. CDR3 length equals 15 residues. The chain's CDR3 is CASSFSAAANYGYTF. As DNA, the CDR3 is TGTGCCAGCAGCTTCTCGGCAGCAGCTAACTATGGCTACACCTTC.

This chain joins TRBV28 and TRBJ2-2, with D unresolved. Germline V gives CDR1 MDHEN, CDR2 SYDVKM. This CDR3 contains 18 residues. Trimming removed 2 bases at V and 3 bases at J, with 19 bases between. This CDR3 is CASSLPPDQVVDTGELFF. The CDR3 nucleotides are TGTGCCAGCAGTTTACCCCCGGATCAGGTGGTAGACACCGGGGAGCTGTTTTTT.

This rearrangement joins TRBV13 to TRBJ2-5; a possible D gene is TRBD2 (6 bases). Trimming took off 6 bases at V and 9 bases at J, with 26 bases between the two ends. Germline V gene sequence: CDR1 PRHDT, CDR2 FYEKMQ (reference sequence). CDR3 size: 16 residues. The CDR3 nucleotides are TGTGCCAGCAGTACTCGTTCCTTAGCGGTAGCCCGGGCCCAGTACTTC. Its protein product is CASSTRSLAVARAQYF.

This clonotype was seen just once. This chain uses TRBV9 with TRBJ2-1; D might be TRBD1 (5 bases). Germline V gene data show CDR1 as SGDLS and CDR2 as YYNGEE. This CDR3 comprises 15 residues. Trimming took 6 bases from V and 2 from J, leaving 15 bases between them. In DNA, the CDR3 is TGTGCCAGCACCCAGGGTGCGGAGCCCTACAATGAGCAGTTCTTC. Protein product: CASTQGAEPYNEQFF.

The chain is built from TRBV6-6 and TRBJ2-1, with 11 bases identical to TRBD2. CDR1 and CDR2 (germline): MNHNY, SVGAGI (reference sequence). The CDR3 contains 15 residues. V was clipped by 6 bases and J by 5 bases; unmatched bases: 6. CDR3 region: CASSQLAGANNEQFF. The DNA for the CDR3 is TGTGCCAGCAGCCAACTAGCGGGGGCAAACAATGAGCAGTTCTTC.

The chain joins TRBV28 to TRBJ2-5; tentative D call: TRBD1 (6 bases). The V gene's germline CDR1 is MDHEN and CDR2 SYDVKM. The CDR3 contains 15 residues. V was pared by 4 bases and J by 5 bases, with 17 bases between. The CDR3: CASSYSQGSRETQYF. CDR3 nucleotide sequence: TGTGCCAGCAGTTATTCCCAGGGGAGTAGGGAGACCCAGTACTTC.

The J gene is TRBJ2-1, the V gene TRBV12-3 or TRBV12-4; no reliable D call. The CDR3 is 12 amino acids. The V gene lost 4 bases and the J gene lost 6 bases, with 7 bases spanning the gap. This CDR3 is CASSSPSNEQFF. In DNA, the CDR3 is TGTGCCAGCAGTTCCCCCAGCAATGAGCAGTTCTTC.